The sequence of this T cell receptor beta chain was determined in a study of T cell responses to AZD1222 COVID-19 vaccine. Study-wide results and caveats: Across spike, vaccine-associated CD4 TCRs were found, dominant at 160-218 and 743-854. There were repertoire samples only from the period after the peak T cell response. The study reported that nearly half of spike-specific TCRs target unmutated variant regions.

Notes on this clone: What it recognizes is unknown.

Profiling relied on immunoSEQ multiplex PCR, and the TCRdb table lists in-frame clones only, not all of them. Among about 130,000 clones, around nine tenths were seen once, and the ten largest hold about 7%. V was shortened by 1 base and J by 7 bases, with 13 bases between the two germline ends. The V gene's germline CDR1 is MGHRA and CDR2 YSYEKL. The CDR3 runs to 14 residues. The genes are TRBV4-1 and TRBJ1-1; D unclear. Here the sequenced sample was peripheral blood, taken on day 0 of AZD1222 vaccination. This clonotype was sampled from an adult in good health. The CDR3 sequence: CASSQATLGIEAFF. The CDR3 DNA reads as TGCGCCAGCAGCCAAGCGACCCTCGGAATTGAAGCTTTCTTT.